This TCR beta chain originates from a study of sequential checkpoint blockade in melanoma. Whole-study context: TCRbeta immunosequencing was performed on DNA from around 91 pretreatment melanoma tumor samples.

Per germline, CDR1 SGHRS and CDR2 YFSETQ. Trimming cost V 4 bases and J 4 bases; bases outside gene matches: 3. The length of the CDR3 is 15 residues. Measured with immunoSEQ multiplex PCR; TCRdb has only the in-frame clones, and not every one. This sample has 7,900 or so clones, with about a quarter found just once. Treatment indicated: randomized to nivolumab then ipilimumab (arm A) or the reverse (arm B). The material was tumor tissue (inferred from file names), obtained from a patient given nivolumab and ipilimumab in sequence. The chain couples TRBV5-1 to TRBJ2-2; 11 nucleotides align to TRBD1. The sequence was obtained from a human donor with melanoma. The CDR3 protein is CASSRDRGSTGELFF. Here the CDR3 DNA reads TGCGCCAGCAGCCGGGACAGGGGGTCCACCGGGGAGCTGTTTTTT. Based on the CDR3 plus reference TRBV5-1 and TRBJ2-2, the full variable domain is KAGVTQTPRYLIKTRGQQVTLSCSPISGHRSVSWYQQTPGQGLQFLFEYFSETQRNKGNFPGRFSGRQFSNSRSEMNVSTLELGDSALYLCASSRDRGSTGELFFGEGSRLTVL.